These 20 T cell receptor beta chains originate from one sample sequenced in a study of shared clonotypes between healthy human individuals. Positive CCR7 selection of CD45RO-negative cells yielded the naive CD8 cells, and terminally differentiated effector memory CD45RA+ cells were excluded. Some clones are missing from TCRdb's copy, which holds only in-frame ones; the method was immunoSEQ multiplex PCR. The table records around 2,000,000 clones, about 95% of them present only once. Input material: naive CD8+ T cells sorted from blood. All receptors come from a man aged 18 to 30 in good health.

The chain couples TRBV7-8 to TRBJ2-2; 15 bases agree with TRBD2. The CDR3 spans 16 residues. V lost 3 bases to trimming and J lost 8 bases; unmatched junction nucleotides: 4. Germline V lookup: CDR1 SGHVS, CDR2 FQNEAQ. The CDR3 coding sequence is TGTGCCAGCAGCTTGTCAGGACTAGCGGGAGGGGGGGAGCTGTTTTTT. Amino acid sequence: CASSLSGLAGGGELFF.

The chain joins TRBV29-1 to TRBJ1-2; a weak D match, TRBD1 (6 bases). The germline CDR1 and CDR2 sequences are SQVTM and ANQGSEA. The CDR3 spans 12 residues. Between the trimmed V and J ends, which lost 2 bases and 3 bases, there was a span of 7 bases. DNA for the CDR3: TGCAGCGTTGAAAGACAGGACTATGGCTACACCTTC. This translates into CSVERQDYGYTF.

Turning to this clone: Distinct nucleotide sequences in the sample also encode this CDR3. The chain carries TRBV9 and TRBJ2-1; D unclear. From germline, CDR1 is SGDLS and CDR2 YYNGEE. V was trimmed by 0 bases and J by 7 bases, leaving 8 bases between them. CDR3 size: 13 residues. CDR3 sequence (DNA): TGTGCCAGCAGCGTAGGGGTTTATAATGAGCAGTTCTTC. Protein sequence: CASSVGVYNEQFF.

V usage is TRBV5-1 and J usage is TRBJ2-7, with D perhaps given as TRBD1 or TRBD2 (5 bases each). Per the germline V gene, CDR1 is SGHRS and CDR2 is YFSETQ. V dropped 4 bases and J dropped 4 bases, with 15 bases sitting between them. The CDR3 totals 14 residues. CDR3 sequence: CASSPSGRIYEQYF. CDR3 DNA sequence: TGCGCCAGCAGCCCTTCGGGACGGATTTACGAGCAGTACTTC.

This chain uses TRBV6-6 with TRBJ2-3; weak D call: TRBD2 (7 bases). Trimming took 6 bases from V and 1 from J, leaving 14 bases between them. This CDR3 is 15 amino acids long. The V gene's germline CDR1 is MNHNY and CDR2 SVGAGI (reference sequence). CDR3 protein: CASSWTRQGTDTQYF. The CDR3 DNA is TGTGCCAGCAGCTGGACTAGACAGGGCACAGATACGCAGTATTTT.

The CDR3 DNA is TGTGCCAGCAGCTCGGGACAGGGAACCCAGTACTTC. Protein: CASSSGQGTQYF. The rearrangement joins TRBV5-4 to TRBJ2-5, with 9 bases identical to TRBD1. J was trimmed by 8 bases and V by 3 bases; bases with no gene match: 2. The CDR3 covers 12 residues. Germline V gene lookup returns CDR1 SGHNT and CDR2 YYREEE (reference sequence).

The rearrangement uses TRBV6-5 and TRBJ2-7; TRBD1 is a possible D gene (5 bases). Germline V lookup: CDR1 MNHEY, CDR2 SVGAGI. CDR3 length: 15 amino acids. V shed 0 bases and J shed 3 bases, with 12 bases lying between them. CDR3 nucleotide sequence: TGTGCCAGCAGTTACTCACAGGTCCCCTACTACGAGCAGTACTTC. Protein product: CASSYSQVPYYEQYF.

The chain uses TRBV4-1 and TRBJ2-7; D is possibly TRBD1 (6 bases). V shed 5 bases and J shed 5 bases, with 19 bases lying between them. The CDR3 is made up of 15 amino acids. Looked up from germline, CDR1 is MGHRA and CDR2 is YSYEKL. CDR3 sequence reads: CASSVRDNVFNEQYF. The CDR3 nucleotides read TGCGCCAGCAGCGTCCGGGACAACGTGTTCAACGAGCAGTACTTC.

A word on this clone: One end of the junction varies from germline; a read error may be responsible. The V and J genes are TRBV6-5 and TRBJ1-2; 7 bases align to TRBD1. Per the germline V gene, CDR1 is MNHEY and CDR2 is SVGAGI. This CDR3 comprises 15 residues. CDR3 sequence: CASSYRGPSKYGYTF. The DNA for the CDR3 is TGTGCCAGCAGTTATAGGGGGCCCTCTAAGTATGGCTACACCTTC.

V usage is TRBV2 and J usage is TRBJ2-5; the match to TRBD1 covers 9 bases. V was pared by 0 bases and J by 2 bases, with 4 bases of the junction left unmatched. The CDR3 covers 16 residues. CDR1 SNHLY and CDR2 FYNNEI come from the germline V gene. The CDR3, as DNA: TGTGCCAGCAGTGAAGCGGCGGGACAGGGACAAGAGACCCAGTACTTC. This translates into CASSEAAGQGQETQYF.

The J gene is TRBJ1-1, the V gene TRBV9; D unresolved. The germline CDR1 and CDR2 sequences are SGDLS and YYNGEE. The CDR3 contains 13 residues. The V gene lost 0 bases and the J gene lost 7 bases, with 10 bases spanning the gap. In nucleotides, the CDR3 is TGTGCCAGCAGCGTAGGGAGTGCCGGTGAAGCTTTCTTT. Its translation: CASSVGSAGEAFF. Together with reference TRBV9 and TRBJ1-1, the CDR3 gives the full variable domain: DSGVTQTPKHLITATGQRVTLRCSPRSGDLSVYWYQQSLDQGLQFLIQYYNGEERAKGNILERFSAQQFPDLHSELNLSSLELGDSALYFCASSVGSAGEAFFGQGTRLTVV.

This sequence joins TRBV4-3 and TRBJ1-4, with a possible D match to TRBD1 (5 bases). Germline V gene data show CDR1 as LGHNA and CDR2 as YSLEER. The ends were cut back, 2 bases at V and 8 bases at J, with 12 bases in the middle. This CDR3 spans 14 amino acids. This chain's CDR3 is CASSQRGEGEKLFF. The CDR3 DNA sequence: TGCGCCAGCAGCCAACGGGGTGAGGGGGAAAAACTGTTTTTT.

The CDR3 coding sequence is TGTGCCAGCAAGAGTATCAAGACAGGGGGAGTCGTAGCTAACTATGGCTACACCTTC. Amino acids: CASKSIKTGGVVANYGYTF. The chain links TRBV28 to TRBJ1-2; 9 bases fit TRBD1. The germline gives CDR1 MDHEN, CDR2 SYDVKM. V lost 7 bases, J lost 0 bases, and 18 bases stayed unmatched. The CDR3 sequence is 19 residues long.

V usage is TRBV28 and J usage is TRBJ2-2; D gene uncertain. Per the germline V gene, CDR1 is MDHEN and CDR2 is SYDVKM. Trimming shortened V by 5 bases and J by 7 bases, and 11 bases separated the two germline ends. The CDR3 consists of 13 residues. The CDR3 reads CASSPGPGGELFF. Here the CDR3 DNA reads TGTGCCAGCAGTCCTGGACCGGGCGGGGAGCTGTTTTTT.

The genes are TRBV29-1 and TRBJ1-1; tentatively, D is TRBD1 (5 bases). Germline-derived CDR1 and CDR2 are SQVTM and ANQGSEA. V lost 4 bases to trimming and J lost 2 bases, with 14 bases between them. CDR3 length: 14 amino acids. The CDR3 nucleotides are TGCAGCGTTGCTGGGACGGCAAAAAACACTGAAGCTTTCTTT. This encodes CSVAGTAKNTEAFF.

The chain has TRBV27 and TRBJ1-5; TRBD1 might be the D (6 bases). V shed 5 bases and J shed 9 bases, with 20 bases lying between them. The CDR3 loop spans 15 amino acids. CDR1 and CDR2 (germline): MNHEY, SMNVEV (reference sequence). CDR3 sequence (DNA): TGTGCCAGCAGTATGGCACAGGGAAGTTCACGGCCCCAGCATTTT. This codes for CASSMAQGSSRPQHF.

The chain recombines TRBV4-1 with TRBJ1-2; D remains ambiguous. The CDR3 is 16 amino acids. The germline gives CDR1 MGHRA, CDR2 YSYEKL. V lost 1 base to trimming and J lost 5 bases, with 17 bases between them. The CDR3 region is CASSQAGIPNLYGYTF. For the CDR3, the DNA is TGCGCCAGCAGCCAAGCTGGGATCCCAAATTTATATGGCTACACCTTC.

This chain links TRBV27 with TRBJ2-7, with TRBD1 matching 9 bases. Germline CDR1 and CDR2: MNHEY and SMNVEV (reference sequence). Losses at the gene ends were 5 bases for V and 4 bases for J; bases not matched to a gene: 9. The CDR3 is made up of 15 amino acids. CDR3 sequence reads: CASSQGTGSPYEQYF. The CDR3 DNA reads TGTGCCAGCAGTCAAGGGACAGGGAGTCCGTACGAGCAGTACTTC.

The V call is TRBV10-3, the J call TRBJ2-7, with D perhaps TRBD1 (5 bases). With 2 bases removed from V and 1 base from J, the gap between germline ends came to 9 bases. CDR1 ENHRY and CDR2 SYGVKD come from the germline V gene. This CDR3 region has 14 residues. The CDR3 reads CAISEGRVSYEQYF. The CDR3 DNA follows: TGTGCCATCAGTGAGGGCAGGGTATCCTACGAGCAGTACTTC.

Regarding this clone: Other DNA sequences in this sample translate to the same CDR3. The chain carries TRBV2 and TRBJ2-3, with TRBD2 matching over 10 bases. V shed 8 bases, J shed 3 bases, and the junction held 8 bases outside the gene matches. This CDR3 contains 15 residues. Germline CDR1 SNHLY, CDR2 FYNNEI. The CDR3 region is CASLKLAGGTDTQYF. Here the CDR3 DNA reads TGTGCCAGCCTAAAGTTAGCGGGGGGAACAGATACGCAGTATTTT.